This TCR beta chain derives from a study of CXCR3-negative and CXCR3-positive naive CD8 T cells. Study details: Collectively, the libraries yielded about 135 million TRB reads in total, at about 1.5 +/- 0.3 million per library.

Findings and caveats of the study: For CXCR3-positive naive cells, TRB CDR3s were more hydrophobic than those of CXCR3-negative naive cells. Freshly isolated PBMCs were used in most assays, given partial CXCR3 loss after freezing.

Libraries were UMI-labeled 5' RACE TRB cDNA. With the 5' RACE reads reprocessed, TCRdb shows one record per CDR3 protein and no DNA. In total, the table holds about 130,000 distinct CDR3 sequences. Notes on this clonotype: Its specificity is not known.

CDR1 and CDR2 (germline): SEHNR, FQNEAQ (reference sequence). The CDR3 covers 13 residues. The sorter processed each CD8+ T cell subset in triplicate at roughly 300,000 cells apiece. The sequence came from a human donor in good health. Some clones in this sample may be carry-over from other donors' samples. This chain joins TRBV7-9 and TRBJ2-7; with no DNA, the TCRdb D assignment of TRBD1 cannot be verified. The source material was naive CXCR3+ CD8+ T cells from blood. Subset reported: CD45RO-CCR7+CD27+CD95- naive CD8+ T cells expressing CXCR3 (TNR3+). CDR3 protein: CASSSPSQGEQYF. Based on the CDR3 plus reference TRBV7-9 and TRBJ2-7, the full variable domain is DTGVSQNPRHKITKRGQNVTFRCDPISEHNRLYWYRQTLGQGPEFLTYFQNEAQLEKSRLLSDRFSAERPKGSFSTLEIQRTEQGDSAMYLCASSSPSQGEQYFGPGTRLTVT.